This record covers a single T cell receptor (beta chain). Random hexamers served to reverse transcribe about 0.5 to 1 ug RNA. Multiplex immunoSEQ PCR targeted 54 Vbeta and 13 Jbeta TCR beta segments. TCRdb ran MiXCR on the immunoSEQ multiplex PCR reads and lists one entry per CDR3 protein. Among 150,000 to 190,000 distinct CDR3 sequences, about 94% were seen once, and the ten largest hold over 0.2%. This entry belongs to a study of CD8 T cells in Susac syndrome. Sequencing of TCR beta, carried out with a high-throughput approach, was applied to CD8+ and CD4+ T cells from the blood. Negative isolation yielded CD8+ and CD4+ T cells; FACS enriched TEMRA cells. Germline loops: CDR1 MRHNA, CDR2 SNTAGT. The V segment lost 2 bases and the J segment 3 bases; nucleotides outside the gene matches: 8. This CDR3 has 16 residues.

This TCR was recovered from a human donor with multiple sclerosis. Sample: CD8+ T cells from PBMCs. This sequence joins TRBV6-4 and TRBJ2-7, with TRBD1 identical over 9 bases. In nucleotides, the CDR3 is TGTGCCAGCAGTGACCAAGACAGGGGGGAGGACTACGAGCAGTACTTC. Its translation is CASSDQDRGEDYEQYF.